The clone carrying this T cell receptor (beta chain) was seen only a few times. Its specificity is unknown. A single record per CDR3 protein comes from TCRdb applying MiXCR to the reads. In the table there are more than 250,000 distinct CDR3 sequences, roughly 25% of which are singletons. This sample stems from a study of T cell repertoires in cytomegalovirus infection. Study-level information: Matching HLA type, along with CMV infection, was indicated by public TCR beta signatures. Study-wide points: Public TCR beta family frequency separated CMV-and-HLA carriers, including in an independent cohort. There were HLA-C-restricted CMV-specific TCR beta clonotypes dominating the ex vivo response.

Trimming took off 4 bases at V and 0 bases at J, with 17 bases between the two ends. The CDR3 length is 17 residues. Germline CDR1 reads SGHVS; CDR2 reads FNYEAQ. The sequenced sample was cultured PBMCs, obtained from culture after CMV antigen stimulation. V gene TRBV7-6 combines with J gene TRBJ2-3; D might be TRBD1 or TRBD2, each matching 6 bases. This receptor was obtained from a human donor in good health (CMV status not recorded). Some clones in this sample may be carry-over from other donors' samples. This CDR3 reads CASSSWGAASSTDTQYF. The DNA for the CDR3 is TGTGCCAGCAGCTCCTGGGGGGCGGCGTCTAGCACAGATACGCAGTATTTT.